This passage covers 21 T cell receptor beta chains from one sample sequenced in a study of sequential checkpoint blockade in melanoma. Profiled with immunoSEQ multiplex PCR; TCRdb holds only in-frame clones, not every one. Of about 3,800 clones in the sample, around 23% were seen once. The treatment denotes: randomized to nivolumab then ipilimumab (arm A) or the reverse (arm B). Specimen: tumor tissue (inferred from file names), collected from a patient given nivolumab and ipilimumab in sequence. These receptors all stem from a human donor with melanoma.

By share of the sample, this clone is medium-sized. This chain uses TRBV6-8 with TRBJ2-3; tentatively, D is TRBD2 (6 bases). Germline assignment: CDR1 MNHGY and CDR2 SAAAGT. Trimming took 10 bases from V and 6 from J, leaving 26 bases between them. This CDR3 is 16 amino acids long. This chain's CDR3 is CAISPWRDSEGDTQYF. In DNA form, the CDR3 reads TGTGCCATCAGCCCTTGGAGGGATTCAGAAGGGGATACGCAGTATTTT.

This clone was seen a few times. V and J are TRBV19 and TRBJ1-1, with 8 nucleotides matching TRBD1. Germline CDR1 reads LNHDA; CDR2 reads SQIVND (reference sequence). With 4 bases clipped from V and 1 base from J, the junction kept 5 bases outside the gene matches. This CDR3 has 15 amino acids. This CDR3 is CASSTSDRGNTEAFF. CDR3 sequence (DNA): TGTGCCAGTAGTACCTCTGACAGGGGGAACACTGAAGCTTTCTTT.

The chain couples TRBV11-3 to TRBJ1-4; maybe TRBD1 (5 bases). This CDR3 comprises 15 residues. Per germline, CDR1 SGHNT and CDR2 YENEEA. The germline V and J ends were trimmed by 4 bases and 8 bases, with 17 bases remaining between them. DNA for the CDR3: TGTGCCAGCAGCTCCTGGGGGGGGTTAAGAGAAAAACTGTTTTTT. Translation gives CASSSWGGLREKLFF.

The CDR3 region is CAWSRGSGNTIYF. Here the CDR3 DNA reads TGTGCCTGGAGTAGGGGATCTGGAAACACCATATATTTT. The V and J genes are TRBV30 and TRBJ1-3, with a weak D call TRBD1 (5 bases). Trimming cost V 2 bases and J 1 base, with 6 bases left between them. Germline V CDR1 and CDR2: GTSNPN, SVGIG (reference sequence). The CDR3 runs 13 residues.

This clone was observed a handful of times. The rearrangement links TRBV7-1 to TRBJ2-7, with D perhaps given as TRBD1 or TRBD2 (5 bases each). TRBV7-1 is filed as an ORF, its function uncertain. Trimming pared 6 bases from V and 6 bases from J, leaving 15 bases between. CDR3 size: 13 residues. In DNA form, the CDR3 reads TGTGCCAGCAGATCGGGACCAGGCAGCGAGCAGTACTTC. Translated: CASRSGPGSEQYF.

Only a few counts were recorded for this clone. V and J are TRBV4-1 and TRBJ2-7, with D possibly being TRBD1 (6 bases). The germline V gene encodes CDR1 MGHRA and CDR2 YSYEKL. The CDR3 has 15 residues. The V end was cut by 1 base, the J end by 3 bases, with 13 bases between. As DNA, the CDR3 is TGCGCCAGCAGCCAAGTAGCCACAGGGAACTACGAGCAGTACTTC. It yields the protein CASSQVATGNYEQYF.

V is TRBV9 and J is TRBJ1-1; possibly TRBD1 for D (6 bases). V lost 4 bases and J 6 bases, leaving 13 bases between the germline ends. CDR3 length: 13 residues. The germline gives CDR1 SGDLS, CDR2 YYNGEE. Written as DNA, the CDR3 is TGTGCCAGCAGCATGGGGACACCCCCTGAAGCTTTCTTT. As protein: CASSMGTPPEAFF.

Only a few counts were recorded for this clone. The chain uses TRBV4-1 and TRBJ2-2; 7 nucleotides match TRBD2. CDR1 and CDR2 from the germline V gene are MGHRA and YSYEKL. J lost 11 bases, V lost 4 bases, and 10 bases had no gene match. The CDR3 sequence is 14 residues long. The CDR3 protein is CASSPTRGRVELFF. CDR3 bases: TGCGCCAGCAGCCCTACGCGCGGGAGAGTTGAGCTGTTTTTT.

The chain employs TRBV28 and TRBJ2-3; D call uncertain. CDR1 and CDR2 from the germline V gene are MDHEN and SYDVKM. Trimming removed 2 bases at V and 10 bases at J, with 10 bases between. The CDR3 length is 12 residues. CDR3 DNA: TGTGCCAGCAGTTTAGTCACGCGACCGCAGTATTTT. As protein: CASSLVTRPQYF.

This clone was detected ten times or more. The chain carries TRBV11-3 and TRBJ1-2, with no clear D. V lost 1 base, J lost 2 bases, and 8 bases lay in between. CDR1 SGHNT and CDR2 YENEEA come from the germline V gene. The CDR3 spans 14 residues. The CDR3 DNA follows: TGTGCCAGCAGCTTAGGCCCGGAGAACTATGGCTACACCTTC. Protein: CASSLGPENYGYTF.

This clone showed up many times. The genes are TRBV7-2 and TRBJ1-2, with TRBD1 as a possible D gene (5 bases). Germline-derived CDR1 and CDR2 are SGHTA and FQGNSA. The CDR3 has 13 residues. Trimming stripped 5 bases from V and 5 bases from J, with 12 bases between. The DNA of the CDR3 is TGTGCCAGCAGCCCCGGGACGGATTATGGCTACACCTTC. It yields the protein CASSPGTDYGYTF.

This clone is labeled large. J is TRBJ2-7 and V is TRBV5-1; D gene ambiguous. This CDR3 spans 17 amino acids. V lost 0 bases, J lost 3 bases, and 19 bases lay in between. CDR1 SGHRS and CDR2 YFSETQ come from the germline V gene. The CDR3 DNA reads TGCGCCAGCAGCTTGGCAACAGCTCCCCCTATTAACTACGAGCAGTACTTC. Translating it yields CASSLATAPPINYEQYF. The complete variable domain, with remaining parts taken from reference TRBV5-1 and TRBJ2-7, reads KAGVTQTPRYLIKTRGQQVTLSCSPISGHRSVSWYQQTPGQGLQFLFEYFSETQRNKGNFPGRFSGRQFSNSRSEMNVSTLELGDSALYLCASSLATAPPINYEQYFGPGTRLTVT.

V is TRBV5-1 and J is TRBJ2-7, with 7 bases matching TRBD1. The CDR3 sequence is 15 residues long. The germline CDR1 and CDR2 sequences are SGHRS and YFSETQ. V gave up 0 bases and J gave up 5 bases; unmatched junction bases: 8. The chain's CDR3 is CASSLAPDRPHEQYF. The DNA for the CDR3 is TGCGCCAGCAGCTTGGCCCCGGACAGGCCCCACGAGCAGTACTTC. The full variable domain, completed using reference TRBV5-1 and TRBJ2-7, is KAGVTQTPRYLIKTRGQQVTLSCSPISGHRSVSWYQQTPGQGLQFLFEYFSETQRNKGNFPGRFSGRQFSNSRSEMNVSTLELGDSALYLCASSLAPDRPHEQYFGPGTRLTVT.

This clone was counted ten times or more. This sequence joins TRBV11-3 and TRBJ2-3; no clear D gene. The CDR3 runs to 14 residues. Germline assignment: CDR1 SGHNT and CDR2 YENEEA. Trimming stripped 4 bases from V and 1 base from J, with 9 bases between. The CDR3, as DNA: TGTGCCAGCAGCTCCGGTCTGGGCACAGATACGCAGTATTTT. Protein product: CASSSGLGTDTQYF. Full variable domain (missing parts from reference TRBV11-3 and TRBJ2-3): EAGVVQSPRYKIIEKKQPVAFWCNPISGHNTLYWYLQNLGQGPELLIRYENEEAVDDSQLPKDRFSAERLKGVDSTLKIQPAELGDSAVYLCASSSGLGTDTQYFGPGTRLTVL.

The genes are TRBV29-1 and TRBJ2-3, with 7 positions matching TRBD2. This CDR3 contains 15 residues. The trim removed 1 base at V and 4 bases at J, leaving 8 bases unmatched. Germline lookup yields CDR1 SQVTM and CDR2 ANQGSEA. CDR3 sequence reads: CSVEAAGREADTQYF. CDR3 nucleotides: TGCAGCGTTGAAGCGGCGGGTCGGGAGGCAGATACGCAGTATTTT.

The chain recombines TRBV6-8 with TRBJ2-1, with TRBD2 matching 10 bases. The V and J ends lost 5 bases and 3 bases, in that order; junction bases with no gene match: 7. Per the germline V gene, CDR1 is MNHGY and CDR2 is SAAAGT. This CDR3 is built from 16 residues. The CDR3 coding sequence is TGTGCCAGCAGTAAAGCCCAGCGGGAGGGCTACAATGAGCAGTTCTTC. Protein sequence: CASSKAQREGYNEQFF.

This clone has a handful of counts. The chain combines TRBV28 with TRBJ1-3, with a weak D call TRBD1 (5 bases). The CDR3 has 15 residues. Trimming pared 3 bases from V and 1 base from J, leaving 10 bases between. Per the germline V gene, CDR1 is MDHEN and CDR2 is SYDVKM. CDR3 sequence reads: CASSFSGTSGNTIYF. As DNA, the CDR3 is TGTGCCAGCAGTTTCTCTGGGACTTCTGGAAACACCATATATTTT.

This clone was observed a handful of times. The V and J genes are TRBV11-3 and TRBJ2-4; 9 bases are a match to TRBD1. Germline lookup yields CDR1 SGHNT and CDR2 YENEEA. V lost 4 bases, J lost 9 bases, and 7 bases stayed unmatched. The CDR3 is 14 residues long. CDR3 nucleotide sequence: TGTGCCAGCAGCTCCGACAGGGGGTCTGGCATTCAGTACTTC. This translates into CASSSDRGSGIQYF.

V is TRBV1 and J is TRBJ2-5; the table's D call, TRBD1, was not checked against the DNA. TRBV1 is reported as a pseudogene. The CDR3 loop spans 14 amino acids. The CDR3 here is CASNGSTAPETQYF. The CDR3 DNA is TGCGCCAGCAATGGCTCCACCGCCCCCGAGACCCAGTACTTC.

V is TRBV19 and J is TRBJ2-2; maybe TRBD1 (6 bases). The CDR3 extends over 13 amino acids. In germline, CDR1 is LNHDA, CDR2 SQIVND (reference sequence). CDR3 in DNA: TGTGCGACCGCGGACAGTAACACCGGGGAGCTGTTTTTT. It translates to CATADSNTGELFF.

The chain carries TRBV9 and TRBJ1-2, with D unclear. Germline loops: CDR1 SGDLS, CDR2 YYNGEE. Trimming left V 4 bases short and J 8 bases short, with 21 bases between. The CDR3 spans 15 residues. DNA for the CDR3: TGTGCCAGCAGCCCTTGGCGAGGGCCCGGCGACGGCTACACCTTC. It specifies CASSPWRGPGDGYTF.